The 25 T cell receptor beta chains given below trace back to one sample, sequenced in a study of T cells in Graves' hyperthyroidism and ophthalmopathy. Amplified TCR beta CDR3 regions derived from RNA transcripts. The HTBI primer set served for first-round RT-PCR of the TCR CDR3. TCRdb re-called the multiplex PCR reads with MiXCR, one entry per CDR3 protein. In the table there are around 190,000 distinct CDR3 sequences, roughly 17% of which are singletons. The sequencing input was blood. These receptors originate from a woman aged 45-65 years with Graves' hyperthyroidism.

For the CDR3, the DNA is TGTGCCAGCACCCTAGGTTATTCCTACGAGCAGTACTTC. Translated: CASTLGYSYEQYF. The chain links TRBV7-2 to TRBJ2-7; no definite D call. This CDR3 comprises 13 residues. Germline V gives CDR1 SGHTA, CDR2 FQGNSA. Trimming pared 7 bases from V and 1 base from J, leaving 11 bases between.

This clonotype was picked up many times. J is TRBJ2-2 and V is TRBV3-1; TRBD1 aligns across 9 bases. The CDR3 has 15 amino acids. Trimming removed 7 bases from V and 4 bases from J; junction bases left unmatched: 7. Germline values: CDR1 LGHDT, CDR2 YNNKEL (reference sequence). As DNA, the CDR3 is TGTGCCAGCACAAAGACAGGGGGTGGCACCGGGGAGCTGTTTTTT. This gives the protein CASTKTGGGTGELFF.

This clonotype was seen at least ten times. The chain joins TRBV4-1 to TRBJ1-1; no reliable D call. The CDR3 has 17 residues. CDR1 is MGHRA, CDR2 YSYEKL, per germline. V gave up 1 base and J gave up 4 bases, with 19 bases separating them. CDR3 DNA sequence: TGCGCCAGCAGCCAAGGCCGAGTCGGGTTGATGACCACTGAAGCTTTCTTT. Its protein product is CASSQGRVGLMTTEAFF.

Remarks on this clonotype: Being one base from a much bigger clone, this may be a read error. The V gene is TRBV18, the J gene TRBJ2-5; D gene unclear. The germline V gene encodes CDR1 KGHSH and CDR2 LQKENI. There are 12 residues in the CDR3. CDR3 coding DNA: TGTGCCAGCTCAAGCAACCAAGAGACCCAGTCCTTC. Residues: CASSSNQETQSF.

The V call is TRBV19, the J call TRBJ1-5; D is possibly TRBD1 (6 bases). The ends were cut back, 1 base at V and 0 bases at J, with 13 bases in the middle. The germline V gene encodes CDR1 LNHDA and CDR2 SQIVND (reference sequence). The CDR3 loop spans 17 amino acids. CDR3 bases: TGTGCCAGTAGTATAGGAGCCTACAGGGCTAGCAATCAGCCCCAGCATTTT. Its translation: CASSIGAYRASNQPQHF.

The table lists this clonotype with many counts. The chain links TRBV29-1 to TRBJ1-2, with 7 positions matching TRBD1. This CDR3 contains 12 residues. Trimming took 3 bases from V and 6 from J; bases not matched to a gene: 4. Germline-derived CDR1 and CDR2 are SQVTM and ANQGSEA. The CDR3 sequence is CSVDTGTDGYTF. CDR3 in DNA: TGCAGCGTTGATACCGGGACAGATGGCTACACCTTC. Complete variable domain (other parts from reference TRBV29-1 and TRBJ1-2): SAVISQKPSRDICQRGTSLTIQCQVDSQVTMMFWYRQQPGQSLTLIATANQGSEATYESGFVIDKFPISRPNLTFSTLTVSNMSPEDSSIYLCSVDTGTDGYTFGSGTRLTVV.

This clonotype was counted at least ten times. The chain has TRBV27 and TRBJ2-4, with 12 bases matching TRBD2. Germline trimming cut 5 bases from V and 0 bases from J; bases unmatched to any gene: 8. The CDR3 extends over 18 amino acids. The V gene's germline CDR1 is MNHEY and CDR2 SMNVEV (reference sequence). The CDR3 nucleotides read TGTGCCAGCAGTCCCCCCGGACTAGCGGGATTAGCCAAAAACATTCAGTACTTC. This translates into CASSPPGLAGLAKNIQYF.

The sample holds many counts of this clonotype. The gene calls are TRBV27 and TRBJ2-5; D unclear. Germline-derived CDR1 and CDR2 are MNHEY and SMNVEV (reference sequence). This CDR3 has 13 amino acids. V was pared by 0 bases and J by 5 bases, with 7 bases between. As DNA, the CDR3 is TGTGCCAGCAGTTTATCATCCGGGGAGACCCAGTACTTC. Encoded protein: CASSLSSGETQYF.

This clonotype was seen only a few times. The chain joins TRBV24-1 to TRBJ2-2; no definite D call. Deletions cut 3 bases from V and 3 bases from J, with 10 bases between. The V gene's germline CDR1 is KGHDR and CDR2 SFDVKD. The CDR3 length is 15 residues. The chain's CDR3 is CATSDGQRDTGELFF. In DNA form, the CDR3 reads TGTGCCACCAGTGATGGTCAGAGAGACACCGGGGAGCTGTTTTTT.

There are many counts of this clonotype. The chain carries TRBV27 and TRBJ2-7; 10 positions agree with TRBD1. V was clipped by 5 bases and J by 6 bases; unmatched bases: 7. The germline CDR1 and CDR2 sequences are MNHEY and SMNVEV (reference sequence). The CDR3 covers 14 residues. CDR3 protein: CASSPRQGAAEQYF. CDR3 bases: TGTGCCAGCAGTCCGCGACAGGGGGCGGCCGAGCAGTACTTC.

This clonotype was recorded at least ten times. The chain employs TRBV20-1 and TRBJ1-1, with no clear D. V was pared by 0 bases and J by 1 base, with 6 bases between. Per the germline V gene, CDR1 is DFQATT and CDR2 is SNEGSKA (reference sequence). The CDR3 consists of 13 residues. The CDR3 protein is CSARDWGNTEAFF. The CDR3, as DNA: TGCAGTGCTAGAGATTGGGGGAACACTGAAGCTTTCTTT.

This clonotype was counted only a few times. This chain links TRBV20-1 with TRBJ1-5; D gene ambiguous. CDR1 is DFQATT, CDR2 SNEGSKA, per germline (reference sequence). The V end was cut by 4 bases, the J end by 3 bases, with 7 bases between. The CDR3 length is 12 residues. The DNA for the CDR3 is TGCAGTGCTATCCGCTCCAATCAGCCCCAGCATTTT. Its protein product is CSAIRSNQPQHF.

The rearrangement uses TRBV19 and TRBJ2-2; the match to TRBD1 covers 9 bases. Germline assignment: CDR1 LNHDA and CDR2 SQIVND (reference sequence). V shed 4 bases and J 5 bases; nucleotides not matched to a gene: 2. This CDR3 is built from 14 residues. CDR3: CASSKDRGTGELFF. In DNA form, the CDR3 reads TGTGCCAGTAGTAAGGACAGGGGAACCGGGGAGCTGTTTTTT.

This chain uses TRBV5-4 with TRBJ2-7; D call uncertain. V was shortened by 0 bases and J by 0 bases, with 10 bases between the two germline ends. The germline CDR1 and CDR2 sequences are SGHNT and YYREEE (reference sequence). This CDR3 has 15 residues. The CDR3 DNA reads TGTGCCAGCAGCTTGGATCGGGCGGCCTCCTACGAGCAGTACTTC. Encoded protein: CASSLDRAASYEQYF.

This chain joins TRBV6-1 and TRBJ2-7; D is perhaps TRBD1 or TRBD2 (5 bases each). V shed 6 bases and J shed 0 bases, with 12 bases lying between them. CDR1 is MNHNS and CDR2 is SASEGT in the germline V gene. CDR3 size: 14 residues. CDR3 sequence: CASRPRESSYEQYF. CDR3 in DNA: TGTGCCAGCAGGCCCAGGGAGTCCTCCTACGAGCAGTACTTC.

This clonotype appeared many times. The chain couples TRBV7-6 to TRBJ2-5; tentatively, D is TRBD1 (7 bases). The CDR3 loop spans 14 amino acids. Germline CDR1 and CDR2: SGHVS and FNYEAQ. V was cut by 0 bases and J by 5 bases, with 10 bases left in between. CDR3 residues: CASSLAAGGETQYF. In nucleotides, the CDR3 is TGTGCCAGCAGCTTAGCGGCAGGGGGGGAGACCCAGTACTTC. Full variable domain (remainder filled in from reference TRBV7-6 and TRBJ2-5): GAGVSQSPRYKVTKRGQDVALRCDPISGHVSLYWYRQALGQGPEFLTYFNYEAQQDKSGLPNDRFSAERPEGSISTLTIQRTEQRDSAMYRCASSLAAGGETQYFGPGTRLLVL.

This rearrangement joins TRBV6-5 to TRBJ1-5; 11 positions match TRBD1. The germline CDR1 and CDR2 sequences are MNHEY and SVGAGI. The trim removed 2 bases at V and 3 bases at J, leaving 0 bases unmatched. The CDR3 extends over 15 amino acids. CDR3 in DNA: TGTGCCAGCAGTTACGGACAGGGGGCCAATCAGCCCCAGCATTTT. Residues: CASSYGQGANQPQHF.

This clonotype showed up just a few times. The chain combines TRBV27 with TRBJ2-5; possibly TRBD2 for D (6 bases). Germline V gives CDR1 MNHEY, CDR2 SMNVEV (reference sequence). V gave up 1 base and J gave up 4 bases, with 10 bases separating them. This CDR3 comprises 14 residues. The CDR3 region has the DNA TGTGCCAGCAGTTTATACGGGAGAGGAGAGACCCAGTACTTC. Protein: CASSLYGRGETQYF.

As regards this clonotype: This clone may be a read error of a much larger clone one base away. The chain is built from TRBV7-2 and TRBJ1-1; no clear D. Germline V gives CDR1 SGHTA, CDR2 FQGNSA. CDR3 size: 13 residues. The CDR3 protein is CVSSARMTPEAFF. CDR3 DNA sequence: TGTGTCAGCAGCGCCCGAATGACCCCTGAAGCTTTCTTT. The entire variable domain, with the rest obtained from reference TRBV7-2 and TRBJ1-1, is as follows: GAGVSQSPSNKVTEKGKDVELRCDPISGHTALYWYRQSLGQGLEFLIYFQGNSAPDKSGLPSDRFSAERTGGSVSTLTIQRTQQEDSAVYLCVSSARMTPEAFFGQGTRLTVV.

To note about this clonotype: Since a much larger clone is just one base distant, this may be a read error. The chain has TRBV12-3 or TRBV12-4 and TRBJ2-1; D might be TRBD2 (6 bases). This CDR3 spans 13 amino acids. Trimming took 11 bases from V and 5 from J, leaving 16 bases between them. This chain's CDR3 is CACRERAHNEQFF. The CDR3 DNA is TGTGCCTGCCGGGAGAGGGCTCACAATGAGCAGTTCTTC.

Points on this clonotype: A much larger clone differs by one base, so this may be a read error. The V gene is TRBV27, the J gene TRBJ1-4, with D perhaps matching TRBD1 (5 bases). The CDR3 runs to 15 residues. Germline CDR1 is MNHEY and CDR2 is SMNVEV (reference sequence). CDR3 in DNA: TGTGCCAGCGGTTTATACAGAGGGGCTAATGAAAAACTGTTTTTT. Translating gives CASGLYRGANEKLFF.

This clonotype was counted many times. The CDR3 is CASSSGNYGYTF. The CDR3 DNA is TGTGCCAGCAGTTCGGGGAACTATGGCTACACCTTC. The chain links TRBV12-3 or TRBV12-4 to TRBJ1-2; D ambiguous. Trimming removed 4 bases from V and 2 bases from J, with 5 bases in between. This CDR3 has 12 residues.

The table lists this clonotype with many counts. This chain uses TRBV3-1 with TRBJ2-7; TRBD2 agrees at 8 bases. CDR3 size: 13 residues. Germline V lookup: CDR1 LGHDT, CDR2 YNNKEL (reference sequence). J gave up 7 bases and V 11 bases, and 13 bases lay outside the gene matches. CDR3 sequence reads: CAAIPGTREEQYF. For the CDR3, the DNA is TGTGCCGCAATCCCCGGGACTAGGGAAGAGCAGTACTTC.

The rearrangement joins TRBV28 to TRBJ2-7; 9 bases fit TRBD1. CDR3 length: 17 residues. The germline CDR1 and CDR2 sequences are MDHEN and SYDVKM. Trimming removed 4 bases from V and 1 base from J; junction bases left unmatched: 11. CDR3 amino acids: CASSSLGQGYFSYEQYF. CDR3 sequence (DNA): TGTGCCAGCAGTTCCCTCGGACAGGGGTATTTTTCCTACGAGCAGTACTTC. Looking up the rest from reference TRBV28 and TRBJ2-7 gives the full variable domain: DVKVTQSSRYLVKRTGEKVFLECVQDMDHENMFWYRQDPGLGLRLIYFSYDVKMKEKGDIPEGYSVSREKKERFSLILESASTNQTSMYLCASSSLGQGYFSYEQYFGPGTRLTVT.

This clonotype was recorded at least ten times. The rearrangement joins TRBV7-3 to TRBJ2-3, with TRBD2 identical over 11 bases. This CDR3 has 16 residues. Trimming removed 3 bases from V and 0 bases from J; junction bases left unmatched: 2. The germline CDR1 and CDR2 sequences are SGHTA and FQGTGA. The CDR3 loop is CASSFGLAGSTDTQYF. As DNA, the CDR3 is TGTGCCAGCAGCTTCGGACTAGCGGGTAGCACAGATACGCAGTATTTT.